This T cell receptor beta chain was found in a study of blood T cell repertoires in acute mononucleosis (dated by TCRdb to between 2020 and 2021). Background for the entire study: Acute-phase samples were taken within 2 weeks of symptom onset, representing the primary response. In acute infection, YVL-BR-specific cells made up a mean of about 2.2% of blood CD8 T cells and GLC-BM-specific cells made up a mean of around 1%. Mean blood EBV load was approximately 4 log10 genome copies per million B cells during acute infection and about 2.8 at convalescence. The investigation overall reported the following: In TCR repertoire selection for BRLF1 (YVL-BR), TCRalpha CDR3 motifs had a dominant role, while TCRbeta had a minimal role. With only a few donors in the cohort, group averages were based on very few individuals. Because only a fraction of each donor's blood was analyzed, sampling error might partly account for the low clonotype overlap between the acute and convalescent samples. Only roughly 9% of unique acute clonotypes persisted into convalescence, yet these made up most of the response; new diverse de novo clonotypes seemingly replaced the rest.

CDR3 length: 13 amino acids, cysteine to phenylalanine. The sequence is cut down to CDR3 DNA, 39 bases in frame from base 1. V is reduced by 5 bases and J by 7 bases, leaving a spacing of 12 bases between them. Read against the paper, the sample's time point label means: acute infectious mononucleosis, at clinical presentation within 2 weeks of symptom onset (visit 1). The study tracked CD8 T cell responses to two immunodominant EBV epitopes, BRLF1 109 (YVL-BR) and BMLF1 280 (GLC-BM), over primary infection. A positive serum heterophile antibody test together with EBV viral capsid antigen-specific IgM pointed to primary EBV infection. As a first step, magnetic positive selection (MACS) was used to enrich total CD8 T cells from the PBMCs. A FACSAria III was used to sort live CD3+ CD8+ tetramer+ cells to a purity above 85%. Cells were sorted with a PE-conjugated tetramer loaded with the BRLF1 109-117 peptide. Directly ex vivo after tetramer sorting, the TCR repertoires of EBV epitope-specific CD8 T cells were deep-sequenced at acute infection and at convalescence. The donors were three individuals between about 18 and 29 years old who had clinical acute infectious mononucleosis and laboratory evidence of primary EBV infection. Heparinized peripheral blood was drawn at clinical presentation with mononucleosis symptoms and was drawn again about 6 months later. PBMCs were isolated by Ficoll-Paque density gradient centrifugation.

For TCR profiling, total RNA from at least 9,000 sorted tetramer+ CD8 T cells was reverse transcribed into cDNA. PCR amplification of CDR3 regions used primers annealing to V and J regions and added unique molecular identifiers so that templates could be tracked. TCRalpha and TCRbeta chains were profiled using the immunoSEQ platform, including its sequencing and error-correction standards. In the authors' own workflow: Clonal copy numbers were corrected for sequencing and PCR errors, and IMGT conventions were followed to define CDR3s. Analysis was limited to productive rearrangements and used immunoSEQ Analyzer versions 2.0 and 3.0, and gene-pairing frequencies were further processed in Microsoft Excel. V-J pairings were visualized as Circos plots, and CDR3 motifs were found with MEME plus a custom motifSearch program. The OLGA algorithm was used to calculate the probability of generation of TCR sequences. Clonotypes found at both visits were termed persistent, clonotypes found only in the acute phase were termed nonpersistent, and clonotypes found only at convalescence were termed de novo. A public TCR was defined as an amino acid clonotype used by more than one donor. This immuneACCESS table, as held by TCRdb, lists in-frame sequences with V and J called but not all clones. Of the missing ones, under half trace to an unresolved V gene in checked studies; the others have no known cause. V, J and clone size derive from that table, while D and trimming were established from the DNA sequence. The table for this sample lists about 2,200 clones; roughly 32% of them were counted only once. The ten most abundant clones make up 40% to 45% of the sample.

About this clone: The sample holds no much larger clone one base away, and base qualities are not on file.

The specimen comprised EBV YVL epitope tetramer+ CD8+ T cells sorted from PBMCs, sampled during acute infectious mononucleosis. This sample's cell subset or site label indicates: CD8 T cells binding a tetramer with EBV BRLF1 109-117 peptide (YVL-BR). The chain couples TRBV7-1 to TRBJ2-1; the D gene is possibly TRBD2, with 5 bases matching. TRBV7-1 is treated as an ORF (open reading frame) with a function not yet certain. The TCR was taken from a young woman with infectious mononucleosis caused by EBV. CDR3 region: CASSPLGLNEQFF. The DNA sequence reads TGTGCCAGCAGCCCCCTAGGACTTAATGAGCAGTTCTTC.